The 20 T cell receptor beta chains listed next were all sequenced from one sample in a study of T cell changes during pregnancy in multiple sclerosis. The protocol was immunoSEQ multiplex PCR, while the TCRdb copy is restricted to in-frame clones and leaves out a portion. In the table there are tens of thousands of clones, around 94% of which are singletons. This specimen was peripheral blood, taken in the second trimester of pregnancy. Source of these receptors: a female donor in good health, enrolled as a control in a pregnancy study.

This rearrangement joins TRBV5-1 to TRBJ2-7; the match to TRBD1 covers 8 bases. The ends lost 2 bases at V and 3 bases at J; junction bases unmatched: 7. Germline loops: CDR1 SGHRS, CDR2 YFSETQ. The CDR3 sequence is 15 residues long. CDR3 loop: CASSLGGQVYYEQYF. CDR3 coding DNA: TGCGCCAGCAGCTTAGGGGGACAGGTCTACTACGAGCAGTACTTC.

Written as DNA, the CDR3 is TGTGCCAGCACCCTCAAGATCGGGGGTGATACGCAGTATTTT. This encodes CASTLKIGGDTQYF. V and J are TRBV6-6 and TRBJ2-3, with D tentatively TRBD2 (6 bases). Trimming pared 7 bases from V and 6 bases from J, leaving 17 bases between. Germline CDR1 is MNHNY and CDR2 is SVGAGI (reference sequence). The CDR3 sequence is 14 residues long.

This chain connects TRBV7-2 to TRBJ2-3; TRBD2 matches 7 bases. Germline V gives CDR1 SGHTA, CDR2 FQGNSA. The CDR3 runs to 15 residues. Trimming took 8 bases from V and 0 from J; bases not matched to a gene: 8. The CDR3 DNA reads TGTGCCAGCGCGCGACGTAGCGGGAGCACAGATACGCAGTATTTT. Translating it yields CASARRSGSTDTQYF.

The chain couples TRBV5-4 to TRBJ1-2, with 10 positions matching TRBD1. Per germline, CDR1 SGHNT and CDR2 YYREEE (reference sequence). V was pared by 5 bases and J by 5 bases, with 9 bases of the junction left unmatched. This CDR3 spans 15 amino acids. CDR3 in DNA: TGTGCCAGCAGACCCGGGACAGGGGAGGGATATGGCTACACCTTC. This gives the protein CASRPGTGEGYGYTF. The full variable domain, completed using reference TRBV5-4 and TRBJ1-2, is ETGVTQSPTHLIKTRGQQVTLRCSSQSGHNTVSWYQQALGQGPQFIFQYYREEENGRGNFPPRFSGLQFPNYSSELNVNALELDDSALYLCASRPGTGEGYGYTFGSGTRLTVV.

The chain couples TRBV25-1 to TRBJ2-7; TRBD1 matches at 9 bases. CDR1 and CDR2 from the germline V gene are MGHDK and SYGVNS. The CDR3 is made up of 15 amino acids. The junction had 8 bases not matched to a gene; V was cut back by 4 bases and J by 4 bases. The CDR3 sequence is CASSATGTGIYEQYF. Here the CDR3 DNA reads TGTGCCAGCAGTGCCACCGGGACAGGGATTTACGAGCAGTACTTC.

The chain uses TRBV7-2 and TRBJ1-4, with unresolved D. The germline V gene has CDR1 SGHTA and CDR2 FQGNSA. The CDR3 consists of 16 residues. Trimming took 2 bases from V and 5 from J, leaving 15 bases between them. The CDR3 DNA follows: TGTGCCAGCAGCTTAAATCTTGATCGGAGGAATGAAAAACTGTTTTTT. It specifies CASSLNLDRRNEKLFF.

V and J are TRBV4-2 and TRBJ2-1; D possibly corresponds to TRBD1 (5 bases). Between the trimmed V and J ends, which lost 1 base and 2 bases, there was a span of 9 bases. The CDR3 is 15 amino acids. The germline CDR1 and CDR2 sequences are LGHNA and YNFKEQ. The CDR3 sequence is CASSQGGMTYNEQFF. DNA of the CDR3: TGTGCCAGCAGCCAAGGGGGCATGACCTACAATGAGCAGTTCTTC.

This chain connects TRBV18 to TRBJ2-1; TRBD1 is a possible D gene (5 bases). V was shortened by 1 base and J by 4 bases, with 11 bases between the two germline ends. The length of the CDR3 is 15 residues. Germline CDR1 KGHSH, CDR2 LQKENI. The CDR3 DNA reads TGTGCCAGCTCACCACAGCAGGGTCTATACAATGAGCAGTTCTTC. This encodes CASSPQQGLYNEQFF.

The V call is TRBV28, the J call TRBJ1-2, with TRBD1 matching 8 bases. The trim removed 6 bases at V and 6 bases at J, leaving 9 bases unmatched. The germline gives CDR1 MDHEN, CDR2 SYDVKM. This CDR3 is built from 14 residues. CDR3 protein: CASRSTGGLDGYTF. CDR3 sequence (DNA): TGTGCCAGCAGATCTACAGGGGGTTTGGATGGCTACACCTTC.

CDR3 nucleotide sequence: TGCGCCAGCAGCTTGACAGGGGGGGATTCTAGCGGAGACAATGAGCAGTTCTTC. It codes for CASSLTGGDSSGDNEQFF. The V and J genes are TRBV5-1 and TRBJ2-1; D is possibly TRBD1 (8 bases). Between the trimmed V and J ends, which lost 1 base and 5 bases, there was a span of 22 bases. The CDR3 covers 18 residues. In germline, CDR1 is SGHRS, CDR2 YFSETQ. Variable domain in full (rest from reference TRBV5-1 and TRBJ2-1): KAGVTQTPRYLIKTRGQQVTLSCSPISGHRSVSWYQQTPGQGLQFLFEYFSETQRNKGNFPGRFSGRQFSNSRSEMNVSTLELGDSALYLCASSLTGGDSSGDNEQFFGPGTRLTVL.

V gene TRBV5-1 combines with J gene TRBJ2-3; 12 bases agree with TRBD2. V was clipped by 8 bases and J by 0 bases; unmatched bases: 13. The CDR3 is 18 amino acids. Germline V gene sequence: CDR1 SGHRS, CDR2 YFSETQ. The CDR3 loop is CASIPSGTSGLSTDTQYF. The CDR3 DNA follows: TGCGCCAGTATCCCCTCCGGGACTAGCGGGCTGAGCACAGATACGCAGTATTTT.

J is TRBJ2-7 and V is TRBV5-1; maybe TRBD2 (6 bases). Germline-derived CDR1 and CDR2 are SGHRS and YFSETQ. The V end lost 0 bases, the J end lost 0 bases, and 16 bases lay between the germline ends. The CDR3 has 17 amino acids. The CDR3 protein is CASSLAHGGNPSYEQYF. CDR3 sequence (DNA): TGCGCCAGCAGCTTGGCCCACGGCGGGAACCCCTCCTACGAGCAGTACTTC.

This clone was counted once. The chain carries TRBV6-5 and TRBJ2-3; TRBD2 aligns across 8 bases. CDR1 MNHEY and CDR2 SVGAGI come from the germline V gene. Trimming cost V 5 bases and J 4 bases; bases outside gene matches: 8. The CDR3 has 15 residues. The DNA of the CDR3 is TGTGCCAGCAGTCGTAGCGGGAAAGGGGCAGATACGCAGTATTTT. Protein sequence: CASSRSGKGADTQYF.

The chain has TRBV4-2 and TRBJ2-5; 11 positions match TRBD2. CDR1 and CDR2 (germline): LGHNA, YNFKEQ. The CDR3 is made up of 15 amino acids. The V gene end was trimmed by 2 bases and the J gene end by 2 bases; junction bases not matched to a gene: 1. In nucleotides, the CDR3 is TGTGCCAGCAGCCAACTAGCGGGGGGACAAGAGACCCAGTACTTC. It specifies CASSQLAGGQETQYF.

The rearrangement links TRBV6-5 to TRBJ1-3; D possibly corresponds to TRBD1 (5 bases). Per germline, CDR1 MNHEY and CDR2 SVGAGI. This CDR3 spans 12 amino acids. Deletions cut 6 bases from V and 9 bases from J, with 12 bases between. CDR3 protein: CASSKGKATIYF. The CDR3 nucleotides are TGTGCCAGCAGCAAGGGGAAGGCCACCATATATTTT.

The chain couples TRBV11-2 to TRBJ2-7, with no clear D. This CDR3 contains 12 residues. The V gene lost 1 base and the J gene lost 6 bases, with 7 bases spanning the gap. CDR1 and CDR2 from the germline V gene are SGHAT and FQNNGV. The CDR3 loop is CASSLVSSEQYF. For the CDR3, the DNA is TGTGCCAGCAGCTTAGTGAGTTCCGAGCAGTACTTC.

The rearrangement joins TRBV18 to TRBJ2-1; D unclear. Germline-derived CDR1 and CDR2 are KGHSH and LQKENI. V lost 3 bases, J lost 8 bases, and 5 bases lay in between. The CDR3 totals 11 residues. The CDR3 region has the DNA TGTGCCAGCTCACCGTCTGATGAGCAGTTCTTC. Translation: CASSPSDEQFF. Looking up the rest from reference TRBV18 and TRBJ2-1 gives the full variable domain: NAGVMQNPRHLVRRRGQEARLRCSPMKGHSHVYWYRQLPEEGLKFMVYLQKENIIDESGMPKERFSAEFPKEGPSILRIQQVVRGDSAAYFCASSPSDEQFFGPGTRLTVL.

The V and J genes are TRBV6-5 and TRBJ2-7; D possibly corresponds to TRBD2 (6 bases). The CDR3 runs 13 residues. Germline V gives CDR1 MNHEY, CDR2 SVGAGI. The germline V and J ends were trimmed by 2 bases and 4 bases, with 9 bases remaining between them. The CDR3 loop is CASSYPGTYEQYF. DNA for the CDR3: TGTGCCAGCAGTTACCCAGGGACTTACGAGCAGTACTTC.

This rearrangement joins TRBV6-5 to TRBJ1-1, with D maybe TRBD1 (6 bases). Trimming took off 4 bases at V and 0 bases at J, with 6 bases between the two ends. CDR1 is MNHEY, CDR2 SVGAGI, per germline. The CDR3 extends over 13 amino acids. CDR3 residues: CASSWTVNTEAFF. The CDR3 bases are TGTGCCAGCAGTTGGACAGTGAACACTGAAGCTTTCTTT.

The V gene is TRBV27, the J gene TRBJ2-7; 12 bases map to TRBD2. The CDR3 consists of 14 residues. CDR1 MNHEY and CDR2 SMNVEV come from the germline V gene (reference sequence). With 5 bases clipped from V and 4 bases from J, the junction kept 3 bases outside the gene matches. The CDR3 is CASSIGTSGYEQYF. CDR3 nucleotide sequence: TGTGCCAGCAGTATCGGGACTAGCGGGTACGAGCAGTACTTC.